A selection of T cell receptor beta chains follows, all from one sample in a study of shared clonotypes between healthy human individuals. Some clones are missing from TCRdb's copy, which holds only in-frame ones; the method was immunoSEQ multiplex PCR. The top ten hold roughly 13% of the sample, which has hundreds of thousands of clones, 79% seen once. The sample taken for sequencing was PBMCs. The receptors stem from a woman between 40 and 50 years old in good health. Some clones in this sample may be carry-over from other donors' samples. Each CDR3 is given with its conserved first and last residue. The order of the fields is J gene, V gene, D gene, CDR3 protein. A D gene is named only where the DNA matches it firmly.

J: TRBJ2-7
V: TRBV6-1
D: .
CDR3: CASSVPGPNYEQYF

J: TRBJ2-5
V: TRBV5-8
D: .
CDR3: CASNKLSRGFQETQYF

J: TRBJ1-4
V: TRBV6-5
D: TRBD1
CDR3: CASSYKTGANEKLFF

J: TRBJ2-7
V: TRBV7-2
D: .
CDR3: CASSLSTSTLEQYF

J: TRBJ1-5
V: TRBV28
D: .
CDR3: CASSWSGRGNQPQHF

J: TRBJ2-7
V: TRBV29-1
D: .
CDR3: CSVQRGTSYEQYF

J: TRBJ1-5
V: TRBV27
D: .
CDR3: CASSLLSGYSNQPQHF

J: TRBJ2-3
V: TRBV7-9
D: TRBD2
CDR3: CASGPGTSSDTQYF

J: TRBJ1-2
V: TRBV7-2
D: .
CDR3: CASSLSSKGYTF

J: TRBJ2-3
V: TRBV6-5
D: .
CDR3: CASSLGGSTDTQYF

J: TRBJ2-7
V: TRBV5-1
D: TRBD1
CDR3: CASSLETGVSYEQYF

J: TRBJ2-3
V: TRBV4-2
D: .
CDR3: CASSQEPGNPGDTQYF

J: TRBJ1-1
V: TRBV29-1
D: .
CDR3: CSARGGWGTEAFF

J: TRBJ1-1
V: TRBV9
D: .
CDR3: CASSAMDQNTEAFF

J: TRBJ2-1
V: TRBV5-1
D: TRBD2
CDR3: CASSSSSGTHNEQFF

J: TRBJ2-3
V: TRBV29-1
D: TRBD1
CDR3: CSVGTGGAGDTQYF

J: TRBJ2-1
V: TRBV11-3
D: TRBD2
CDR3: CASSSRTSGRAGYNEQFF

J: TRBJ1-4
V: TRBV28
D: .
CDR3: CASMSPGRHPNEKLFF

J: TRBJ2-7
V: TRBV27
D: .
CDR3: CASSTGGYEQYF

J: TRBJ1-2
V: TRBV14
D: TRBD1
CDR3: CASSHLFRGQGLRGYTF

J: TRBJ2-7
V: TRBV28
D: TRBD1
CDR3: CASSSPGDRHDEQYF

J: TRBJ1-6
V: TRBV7-9
D: TRBD1
CDR3: CASSLQGAGDSPLHF

J: TRBJ2-1
V: TRBV5-1
D: TRBD2
CDR3: CASSLGGLAGGRHEQFF

J: TRBJ2-1
V: TRBV7-9
D: TRBD1
CDR3: CASSRDRVFNYNEQFF

J: TRBJ2-1
V: TRBV6-4
D: TRBD2
CDR3: CASSVAGGGYNEQFF

J: TRBJ1-5
V: TRBV19
D: .
CDR3: CASKVLGVNNQPQHF

J: TRBJ2-1
V: TRBV18
D: .
CDR3: CASLLDWAGEQFF

J: TRBJ2-7
V: TRBV7-3
D: .
CDR3: CASSLNPGVGEQYF

J: TRBJ2-1
V: TRBV29-1
D: .
CDR3: CSAGSQYNEQFF